The subject of this entry is one T cell receptor beta chain. The target antigen is unknown. Sorted-subset replicate PCR reactions were performed with around 210 ng DNA, corresponding to tens of thousands of T cell genomes. Measured with immunoSEQ multiplex PCR; TCRdb has only the in-frame clones, and not every one. Counted here are approximately 1.4 million clones, roughly 98% occurring once; the ten biggest clones make up roughly 0.4%. This sample is drawn from a study of shared clonotypes between healthy human individuals. CD4+ cells underwent separation, giving CD45RA+ naive and CD45RA-negative memory subsets. Whole-study findings and limits: Generation probabilities of non-shared clonotypes were lower (relative to those shared by all four donors).

This TCR was sampled from a man aged 25 to 45 in good health. Sequencing input: naive CD4+ T cells sorted from blood. Subset indicated: CD45RA+ positively selected.

In DNA form, the CDR3 reads TGTGCCAGCAGTTTCGCTGGGGACGAGCAGTACTTC. The encoded protein is CASSFAGDEQYF. The chain recombines TRBV27 with TRBJ2-7, with D uncertain. This CDR3 has 12 residues. Trimming removed 3 bases at V and 5 bases at J, with 8 bases between. CDR1 MNHEY and CDR2 SMNVEV come from the germline V gene (reference sequence).